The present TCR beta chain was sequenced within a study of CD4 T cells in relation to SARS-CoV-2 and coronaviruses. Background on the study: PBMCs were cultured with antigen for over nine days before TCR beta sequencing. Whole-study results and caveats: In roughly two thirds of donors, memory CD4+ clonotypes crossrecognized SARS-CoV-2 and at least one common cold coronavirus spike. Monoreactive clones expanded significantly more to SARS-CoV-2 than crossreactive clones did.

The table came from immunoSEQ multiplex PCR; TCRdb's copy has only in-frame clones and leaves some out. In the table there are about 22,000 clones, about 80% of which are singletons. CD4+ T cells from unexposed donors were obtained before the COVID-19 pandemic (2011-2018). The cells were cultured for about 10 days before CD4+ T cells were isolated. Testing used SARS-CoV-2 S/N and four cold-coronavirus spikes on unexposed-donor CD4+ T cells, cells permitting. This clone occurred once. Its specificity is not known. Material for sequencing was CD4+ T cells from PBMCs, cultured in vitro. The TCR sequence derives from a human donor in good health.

This chain's CDR3 is CASSLGTSYFDEQFF. As DNA, the CDR3 is TGTGCCAGCAGCTTAGGGACTAGTTATTTCGATGAGCAGTTCTTC. V usage is TRBV5-5 and J usage is TRBJ2-1, with TRBD2 identical over 8 bases. The V gene's germline CDR1 is SGHKS and CDR2 YYEKEE (reference sequence). The ends lost 2 bases at V and 8 bases at J; junction bases unmatched: 9. This CDR3 comprises 15 residues.